This TCR beta chain is drawn from a study of control samples from healthy donors and cancer patients. Data came from immunoSEQ multiplex PCR; TCRdb stores just in-frame clones and leaves some out. The sample carries approximately 140,000 clones, around 90% recorded once. The CDR3 runs 16 residues. The germline V gene encodes CDR1 LNHDA and CDR2 SQIVND (reference sequence). V was trimmed by 3 bases and J by 5 bases, leaving 16 bases between them. This receptor was identified in a man aged 30 to 45 in good health. Input material: blood. V is TRBV19 and J is TRBJ2-2; TRBD2 might be the D (6 bases). The CDR3 spells CASSMGGIGMTGELFF. CDR3 sequence (DNA): TGTGCCAGTAGTATGGGGGGTATCGGAATGACCGGGGAGCTGTTTTTT.